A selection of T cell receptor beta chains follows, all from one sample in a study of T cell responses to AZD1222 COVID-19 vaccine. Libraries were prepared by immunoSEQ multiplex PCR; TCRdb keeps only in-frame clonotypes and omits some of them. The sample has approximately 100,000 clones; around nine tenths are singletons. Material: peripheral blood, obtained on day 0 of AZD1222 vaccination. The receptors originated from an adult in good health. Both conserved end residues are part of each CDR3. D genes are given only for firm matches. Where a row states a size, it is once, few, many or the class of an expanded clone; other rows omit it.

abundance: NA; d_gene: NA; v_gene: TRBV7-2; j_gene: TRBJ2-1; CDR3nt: TGTGCCAGCAGCTTACGGGAGATCGCCTACAATGAGCAGTTCTTC; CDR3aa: CASSLREIAYNEQFF
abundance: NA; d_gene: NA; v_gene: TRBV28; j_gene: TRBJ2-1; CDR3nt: TGTGCCAGCAGTTTTGCACGGCCTAATGAGCAGTTCTTC; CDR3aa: CASSFARPNEQFF
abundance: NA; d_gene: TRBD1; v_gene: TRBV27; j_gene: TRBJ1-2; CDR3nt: TGTGCCAGCAACCCAGGGACAGGGTCCGGCTACACCTTC; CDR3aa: CASNPGTGSGYTF
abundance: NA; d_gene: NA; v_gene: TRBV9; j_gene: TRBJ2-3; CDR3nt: TGTGCCAGCAGCTCCACCCCAGATACGCAGTATTTT; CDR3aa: CASSSTPDTQYF
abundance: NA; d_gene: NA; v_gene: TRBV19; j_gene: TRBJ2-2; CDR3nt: TGTGCCAGTAGTTCCGGGACACTATCGACCGGGGAGCTGTTTTTT; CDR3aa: CASSSGTLSTGELFF
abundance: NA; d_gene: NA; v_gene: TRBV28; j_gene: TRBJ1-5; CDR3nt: TGTGCCAGCAGTTTGCTAAATCAGCCCCAGCATTTT; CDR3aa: CASSLLNQPQHF
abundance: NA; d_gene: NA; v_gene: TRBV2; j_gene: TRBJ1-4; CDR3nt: TGTGCCAGCACTCCCTTTGGCGGGTCAGCTAGGGGTGAAAAACTGTTTTTT; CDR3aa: CASTPFGGSARGEKLFF
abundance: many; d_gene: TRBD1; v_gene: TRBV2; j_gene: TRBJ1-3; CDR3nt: TGTGCCAGCGCCGCAGGGGGCTCGGAGGGAAACACCATATATTTT; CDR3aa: CASAAGGSEGNTIYF
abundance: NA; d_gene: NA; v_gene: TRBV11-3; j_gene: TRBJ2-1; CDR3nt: TGTGCCAGCAGCTTCTCCGGCCTGCCTAGGAGGACTGGGAATGAGCAGTTCTTC; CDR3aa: CASSFSGLPRRTGNEQFF
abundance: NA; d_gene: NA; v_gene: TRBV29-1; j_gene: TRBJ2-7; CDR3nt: TGCAGCGTTGAGGGGCAGGCCTACGAGCAGTACTTC; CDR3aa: CSVEGQAYEQYF
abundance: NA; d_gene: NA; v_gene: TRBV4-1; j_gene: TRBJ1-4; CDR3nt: TGCGCCAGCAGCCAAGATTTGGTAGCGGTTGAAAAACTGTTTTTT; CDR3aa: CASSQDLVAVEKLFF
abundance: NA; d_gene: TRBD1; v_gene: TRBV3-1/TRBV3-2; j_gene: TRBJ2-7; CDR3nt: TGTGCCAGCAGCCGCCAACAGGGGTTCGAGCAGTACTTC; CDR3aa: CASSRQQGFEQYF
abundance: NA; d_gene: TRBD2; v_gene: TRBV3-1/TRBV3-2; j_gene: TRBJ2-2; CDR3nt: TGTGCCAGCAGCCAAGCACGGCCTAGCGGGACCCCCGGGGAGCTGTTTTTT; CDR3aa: CASSQARPSGTPGELFF
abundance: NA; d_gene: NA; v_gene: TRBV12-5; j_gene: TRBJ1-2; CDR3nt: TGTGCTAGTGGTTTGGCAAATATAAAATGGGGAGTCTATGGCTACACCTTC; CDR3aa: CASGLANIKWGVYGYTF
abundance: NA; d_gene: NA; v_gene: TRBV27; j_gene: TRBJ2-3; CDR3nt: TGTGCCAGCGCCCAGGGGTGGGATACGCAGTATTTT; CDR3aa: CASAQGWDTQYF
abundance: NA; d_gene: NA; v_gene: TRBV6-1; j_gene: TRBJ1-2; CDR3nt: TGTGCCAGCAGTGAATTCCTGGGGGCTTTAGGCTACACCTTC; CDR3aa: CASSEFLGALGYTF
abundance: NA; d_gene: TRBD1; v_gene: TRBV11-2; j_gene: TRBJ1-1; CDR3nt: TGTGCCAGCAGCTTATTTGGGACAGGGGTTTCTGAAGCTTTCTTT; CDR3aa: CASSLFGTGVSEAFF
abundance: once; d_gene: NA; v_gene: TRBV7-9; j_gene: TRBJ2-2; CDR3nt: TGTGCCAGCAGCGTACCAGCGGGGAACACCGGGGAGCTGTTTTTT; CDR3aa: CASSVPAGNTGELFF
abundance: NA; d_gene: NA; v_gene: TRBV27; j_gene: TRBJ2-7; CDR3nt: TGTGCCAGCAGTGATTACGGCGCGCAGTACTTC; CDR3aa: CASSDYGAQYF
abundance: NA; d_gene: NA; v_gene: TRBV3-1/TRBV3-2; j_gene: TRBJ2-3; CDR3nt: TGTGCCAGCAGCCAAGATCGGAATACGCAGTATTTT; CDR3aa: CASSQDRNTQYF
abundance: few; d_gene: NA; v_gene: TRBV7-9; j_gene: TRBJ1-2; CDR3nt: TGTGCCAGCAGCCTAGTGGGGGGTAACTATGGCTACACCTTC; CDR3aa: CASSLVGGNYGYTF
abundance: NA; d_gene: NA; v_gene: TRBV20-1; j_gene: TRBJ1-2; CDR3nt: TGCAGTGTTTACTGGGGATATGGCTACACCTTC; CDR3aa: CSVYWGYGYTF
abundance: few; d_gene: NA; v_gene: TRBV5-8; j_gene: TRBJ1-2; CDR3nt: TGTGCCAGCAGCATGTTCGGGAGCTACACCTTC; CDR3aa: CASSMFGSYTF
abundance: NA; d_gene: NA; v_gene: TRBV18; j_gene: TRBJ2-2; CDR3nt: TGTGCCAGCTCACCACTTCAATACACCGGGGAGCTGTTTTTT; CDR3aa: CASSPLQYTGELFF
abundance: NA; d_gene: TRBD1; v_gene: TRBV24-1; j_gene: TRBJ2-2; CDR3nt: TGTGCCACCAGGGGACAGGGCGGGTCCGGGGAGCTGTTTTTT; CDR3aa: CATRGQGGSGELFF
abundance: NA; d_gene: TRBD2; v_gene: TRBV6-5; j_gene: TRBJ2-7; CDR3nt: TGTGCCAGCAGTACGACTAGCGGGGCACCCTACGAGCAGTACTTC; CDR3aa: CASSTTSGAPYEQYF
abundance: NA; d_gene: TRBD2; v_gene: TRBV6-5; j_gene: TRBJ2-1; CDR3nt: TGTGCCAGCAGTTACTCGGGTCTAGCGGTCTACAATGAGCAGTTCTTC; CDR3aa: CASSYSGLAVYNEQFF
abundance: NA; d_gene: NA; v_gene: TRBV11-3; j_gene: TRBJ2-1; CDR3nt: TGTGCCAGCAGCCCACGCTCCAGAGGGGTGGGCGACAATCAGCAGTTCTTC; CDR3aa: CASSPRSRGVGDNQQFF
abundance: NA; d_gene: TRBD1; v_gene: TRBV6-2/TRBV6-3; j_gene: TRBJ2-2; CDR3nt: TGTGCCAGCAGTTCCGGACAGGGGGGCACCGGGGAGCTGTTTTTT; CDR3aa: CASSSGQGGTGELFF
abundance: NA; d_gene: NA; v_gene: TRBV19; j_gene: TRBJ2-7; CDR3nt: TGTGCCAGTAGTATAGAGGGAAATTACGAGCAGTACTTC; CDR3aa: CASSIEGNYEQYF
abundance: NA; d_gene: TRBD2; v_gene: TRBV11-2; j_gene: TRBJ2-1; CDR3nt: TGTGCCAGCAGCGGTCGAGGTAGCGGGGTCAATGAGCAGTTCTTC; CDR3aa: CASSGRGSGVNEQFF
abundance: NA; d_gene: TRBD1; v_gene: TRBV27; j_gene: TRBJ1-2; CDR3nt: TGTGCCAGCAGAACAAGCCGGACAGGGGGGTATGGCTACACCTTC; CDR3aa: CASRTSRTGGYGYTF
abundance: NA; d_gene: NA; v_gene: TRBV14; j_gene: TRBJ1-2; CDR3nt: TGTGCCAGCAGCCAAGATGCAGTTGGAGGGTCCCCTGGCTACACCTTC; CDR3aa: CASSQDAVGGSPGYTF
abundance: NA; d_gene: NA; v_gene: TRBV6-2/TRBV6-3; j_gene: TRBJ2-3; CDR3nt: TGTGCCAGCAGTCGCGTGCCAGGGTTTAGAACAGATACGCAGTATTTT; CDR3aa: CASSRVPGFRTDTQYF
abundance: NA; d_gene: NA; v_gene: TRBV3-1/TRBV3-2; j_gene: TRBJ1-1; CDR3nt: TGTGCCAGCAGCCAAGTTTTAGGGACTGAAACTTTCTTT; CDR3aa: CASSQVLGTETFF
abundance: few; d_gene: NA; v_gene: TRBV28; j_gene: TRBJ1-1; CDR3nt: TGTGCCAGCGCCCCTCCAGGACAGAACACTGAAGCTTTCTTT; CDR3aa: CASAPPGQNTEAFF
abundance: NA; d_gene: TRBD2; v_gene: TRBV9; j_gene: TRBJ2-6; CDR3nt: TGTGCCAGCAGCGTAGACAGCGGGAGGCTAACTGGGGCCAACGTCCTGACTTTC; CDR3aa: CASSVDSGRLTGANVLTF
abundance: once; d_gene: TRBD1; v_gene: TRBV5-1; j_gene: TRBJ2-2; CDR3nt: TGCGCCAGCAGCTTGTGGACAGGGAACACCGGGGAGCTGTTTTTT; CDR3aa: CASSLWTGNTGELFF
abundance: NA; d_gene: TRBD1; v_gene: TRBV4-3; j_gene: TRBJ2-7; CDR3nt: TGCGCCAGCAGCCAAGACTGGGAAAGACTGACAGGGGAGCAGTACTTC; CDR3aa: CASSQDWERLTGEQYF
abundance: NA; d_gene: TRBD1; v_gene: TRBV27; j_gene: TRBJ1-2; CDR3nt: TGTGCCAGCAGTTTCGGACAGGGGGGCCTCCCTAACTATGGCTACACCTTC; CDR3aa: CASSFGQGGLPNYGYTF
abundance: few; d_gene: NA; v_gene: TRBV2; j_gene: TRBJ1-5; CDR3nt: TGTGCCAGCAGTGACAGGGACAATCAGCCCCAGCATTTT; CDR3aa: CASSDRDNQPQHF
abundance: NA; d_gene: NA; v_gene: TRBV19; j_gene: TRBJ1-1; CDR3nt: TGTGCCAGTACTACACAGGCCTCAGCTTTCTTT; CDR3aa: CASTTQASAFF
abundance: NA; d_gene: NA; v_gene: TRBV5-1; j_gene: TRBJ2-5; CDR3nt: TGCGCCAGCAGCACACTACAAGAGACCCAGTACTTC; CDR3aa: CASSTLQETQYF
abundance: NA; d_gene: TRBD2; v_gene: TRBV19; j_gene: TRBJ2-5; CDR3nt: TGTGCCAGTAGTATAGACCCCGGACTAGGTCTGGAGACCCAGTACTTC; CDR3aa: CASSIDPGLGLETQYF
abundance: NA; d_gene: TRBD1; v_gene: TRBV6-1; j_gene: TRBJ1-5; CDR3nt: TGTGCCAGCAGTGGACGAGACAGGGAACTCCTTAGCAATCAGCCCCAGCATTTT; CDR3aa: CASSGRDRELLSNQPQHF